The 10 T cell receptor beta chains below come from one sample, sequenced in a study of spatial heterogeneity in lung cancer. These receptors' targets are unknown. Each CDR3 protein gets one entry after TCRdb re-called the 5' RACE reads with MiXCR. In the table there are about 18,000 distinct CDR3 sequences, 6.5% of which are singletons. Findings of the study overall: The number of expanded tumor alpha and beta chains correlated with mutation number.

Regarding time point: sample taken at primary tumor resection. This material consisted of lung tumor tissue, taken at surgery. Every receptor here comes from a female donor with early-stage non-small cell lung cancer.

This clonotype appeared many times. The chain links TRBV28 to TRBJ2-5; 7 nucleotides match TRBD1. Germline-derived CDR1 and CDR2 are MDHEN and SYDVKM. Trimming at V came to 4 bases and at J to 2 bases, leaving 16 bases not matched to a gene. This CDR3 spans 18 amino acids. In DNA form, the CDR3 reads TGTGCCAGCAGTTCGCCGGTTTCTACCAGGGGGAGACAAGAGACCCAGTACTTC. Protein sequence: CASSSPVSTRGRQETQYF.

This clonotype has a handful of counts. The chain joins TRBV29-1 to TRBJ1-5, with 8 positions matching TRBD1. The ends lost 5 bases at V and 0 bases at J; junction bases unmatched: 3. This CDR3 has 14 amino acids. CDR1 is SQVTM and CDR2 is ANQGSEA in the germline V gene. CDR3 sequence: CSVSGGGSNQPQHF. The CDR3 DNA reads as TGCAGCGTTTCAGGGGGCGGTAGCAATCAGCCCCAGCATTTT. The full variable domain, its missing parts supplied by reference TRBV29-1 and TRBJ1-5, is SAVISQKPSRDICQRGTSLTIQCQVDSQVTMMFWYRQQPGQSLTLIATANQGSEATYESGFVIDKFPISRPNLTFSTLTVSNMSPEDSSIYLCSVSGGGSNQPQHFGDGTRLSIL.

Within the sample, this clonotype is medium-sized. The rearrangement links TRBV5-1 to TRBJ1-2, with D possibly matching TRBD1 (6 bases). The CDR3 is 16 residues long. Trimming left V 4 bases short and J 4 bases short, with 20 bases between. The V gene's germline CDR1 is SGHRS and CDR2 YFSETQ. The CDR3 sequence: CASSPWAGANIYGYTF. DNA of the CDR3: TGCGCCAGCAGCCCGTGGGCAGGGGCGAATATCTATGGCTACACCTTC.

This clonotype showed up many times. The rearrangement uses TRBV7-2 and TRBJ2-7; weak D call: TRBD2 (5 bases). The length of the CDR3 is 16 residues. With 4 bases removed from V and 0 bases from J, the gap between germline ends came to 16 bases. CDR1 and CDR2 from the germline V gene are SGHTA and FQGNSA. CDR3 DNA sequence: TGTGCCAGCAGCTCCCGAGGCGGGCTCGGCTCCTACGAGCAGTACTTC. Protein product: CASSSRGGLGSYEQYF.

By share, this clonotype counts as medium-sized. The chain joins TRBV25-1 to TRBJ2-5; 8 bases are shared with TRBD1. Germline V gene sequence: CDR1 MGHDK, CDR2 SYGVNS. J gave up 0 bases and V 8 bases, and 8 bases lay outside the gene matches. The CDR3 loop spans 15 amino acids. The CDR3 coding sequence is TGTGCCAGCCGCCCCGGACAGGGCGACCAAGAGACCCAGTACTTC. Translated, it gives CASRPGQGDQETQYF.

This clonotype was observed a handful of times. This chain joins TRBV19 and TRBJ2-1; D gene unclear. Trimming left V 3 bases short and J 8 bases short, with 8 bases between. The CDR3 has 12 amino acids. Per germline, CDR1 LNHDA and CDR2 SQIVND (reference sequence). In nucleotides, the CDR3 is TGTGCCAGTAGTATGGATGGGCATGAGCAGTTCTTC. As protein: CASSMDGHEQFF. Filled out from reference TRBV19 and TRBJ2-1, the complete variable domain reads DGGITQSPKYLFRKEGQNVTLSCEQNLNHDAMYWYRQDPGQGLRLIYYSQIVNDFQKGDIAEGYSVSREKKESFPLTVTSAQKNPTAFYLCASSMDGHEQFFGPGTRLTVL.

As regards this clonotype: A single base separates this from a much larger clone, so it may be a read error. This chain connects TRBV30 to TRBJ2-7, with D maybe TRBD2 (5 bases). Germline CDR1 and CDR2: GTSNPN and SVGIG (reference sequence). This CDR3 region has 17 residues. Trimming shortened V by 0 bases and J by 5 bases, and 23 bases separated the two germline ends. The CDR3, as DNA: TGTGCCTGGAGTGTAAAATTCGGGCAGAGGGCAGGTAACGAGCAGTACTTC. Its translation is CAWSVKFGQRAGNEQYF. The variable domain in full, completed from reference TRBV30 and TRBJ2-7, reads SQTIHQWPATLVQPVGSPLSLECTVEGTSNPNLYWYRQAAGRGLQLLFYSVGIGQISSEVPQNLSASRPQDRQFILSSKKLLLSDSGFYLCAWSVKFGQRAGNEQYFGPGTRLTVT.

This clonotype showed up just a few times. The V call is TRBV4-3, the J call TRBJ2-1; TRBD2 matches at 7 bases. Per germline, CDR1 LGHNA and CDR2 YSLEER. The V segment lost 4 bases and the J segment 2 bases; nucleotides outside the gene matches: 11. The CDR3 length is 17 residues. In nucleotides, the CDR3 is TGCGCCAGCAGCCTTATCGGGGGAGGGTTAACCTACAATGAGCAGTTCTTC. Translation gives CASSLIGGGLTYNEQFF.

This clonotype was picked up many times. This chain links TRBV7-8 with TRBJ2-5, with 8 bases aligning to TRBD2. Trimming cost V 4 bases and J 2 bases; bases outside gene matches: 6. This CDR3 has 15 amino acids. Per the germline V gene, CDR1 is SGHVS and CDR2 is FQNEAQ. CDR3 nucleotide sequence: TGTGCCAGCAGCTCACGACTAGCGCTACAAGAGACCCAGTACTTC. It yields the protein CASSSRLALQETQYF.

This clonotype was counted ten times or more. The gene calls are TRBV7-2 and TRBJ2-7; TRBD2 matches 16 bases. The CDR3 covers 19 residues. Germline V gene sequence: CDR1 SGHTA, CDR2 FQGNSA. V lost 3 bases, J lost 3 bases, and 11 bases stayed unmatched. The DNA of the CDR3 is TGTGCCAGCAGCTTGCTTGGGACTAGCGGGAGGGGATCTCGCTACGAGCAGTACTTC. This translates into CASSLLGTSGRGSRYEQYF.